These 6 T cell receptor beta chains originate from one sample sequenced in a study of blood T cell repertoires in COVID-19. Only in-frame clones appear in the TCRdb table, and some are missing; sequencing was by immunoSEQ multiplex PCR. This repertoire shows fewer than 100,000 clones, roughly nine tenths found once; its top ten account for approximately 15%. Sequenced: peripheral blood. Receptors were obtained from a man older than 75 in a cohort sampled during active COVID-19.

The CDR3 loop is CASSSSGTSGGAIDTQYF. The CDR3 DNA reads as TGTGCCAGCAGTTCGTCCGGGACTAGCGGGGGGGCGATAGATACGCAGTATTTT. The J gene is TRBJ2-3, the V gene TRBV27; 16 positions match TRBD2. The CDR3 length is 18 residues. Trimming at V came to 4 bases and at J to 5 bases, leaving 9 bases not matched to a gene. From germline, CDR1 is MNHEY and CDR2 SMNVEV (reference sequence).

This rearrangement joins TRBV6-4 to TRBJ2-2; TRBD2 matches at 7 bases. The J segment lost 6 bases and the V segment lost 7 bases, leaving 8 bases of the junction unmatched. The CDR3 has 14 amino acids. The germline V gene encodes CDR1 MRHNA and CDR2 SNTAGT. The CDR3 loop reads CASKPGGVAGELFF. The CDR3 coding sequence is TGTGCCAGCAAACCGGGAGGCGTAGCCGGGGAGCTGTTTTTT.

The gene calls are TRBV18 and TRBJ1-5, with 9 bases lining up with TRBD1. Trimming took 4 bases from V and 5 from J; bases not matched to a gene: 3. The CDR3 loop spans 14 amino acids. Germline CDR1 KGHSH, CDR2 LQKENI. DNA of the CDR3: TGTGCCAGCTCACTGGGGACAGGGTATCAGCCCCAGCATTTT. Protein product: CASSLGTGYQPQHF.

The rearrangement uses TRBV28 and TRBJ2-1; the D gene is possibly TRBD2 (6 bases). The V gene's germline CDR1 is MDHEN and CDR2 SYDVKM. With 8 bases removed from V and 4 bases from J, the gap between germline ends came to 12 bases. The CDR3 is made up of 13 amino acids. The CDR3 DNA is TGTGCCAGCGGGGAGGCAAGGTACAATGAGCAGTTCTTC. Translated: CASGEARYNEQFF.

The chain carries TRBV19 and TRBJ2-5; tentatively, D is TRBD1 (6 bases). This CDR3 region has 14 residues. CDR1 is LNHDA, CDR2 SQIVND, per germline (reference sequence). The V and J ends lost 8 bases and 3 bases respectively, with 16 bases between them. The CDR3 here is CASSKNRVEETQYF. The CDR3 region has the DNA TGTGCCAGTTCCAAAAACAGGGTTGAAGAGACCCAGTACTTC.

This CDR3 is CASSAGYSPLHF. The CDR3 coding sequence is TGTGCCAGCAGTGCCGGTTATTCACCCCTCCACTTT. The genes are TRBV28 and TRBJ1-6; no clear D gene. V was cut by 5 bases and J by 8 bases, with 7 bases left in between. The CDR3 runs 12 residues. The germline gives CDR1 MDHEN, CDR2 SYDVKM. Looking up the rest from reference TRBV28 and TRBJ1-6 gives the full variable domain: DVKVTQSSRYLVKRTGEKVFLECVQDMDHENMFWYRQDPGLGLRLIYFSYDVKMKEKGDIPEGYSVSREKKERFSLILESASTNQTSMYLCASSAGYSPLHFGNGTRLTVT.